This paragraph covers one TCR beta chain sequence. Its antigen is not known. This sample was taken from a study of a mutant IDH1 vaccine in newly diagnosed glioma. Time point reported: week 47, end of study. With topical imiquimod, each dose of the vaccine consisted of 300 ug of mutant IDH1 20-mer peptide. Sequenced by immunoSEQ multiplex PCR; TCRdb stores in-frame clones only, minus some. The sample yields approximately 35,000 clones, around nine tenths seen once. Germline-derived CDR1 and CDR2 are SGHRS and YFSETQ. This CDR3 region has 15 residues. The V gene lost 0 bases and the J gene lost 9 bases, with 18 bases spanning the gap.

The starting material was PBMCs, obtained from a glioma patient whose treatment included an IDH1 peptide vaccine. The receptor was derived from a woman aged 40 to 50 with glioma. The chain has TRBV5-1 and TRBJ2-5; perhaps TRBD1 as D (6 bases). The CDR3 sequence: CASSLAQGLSGAQYF. The CDR3 region has the DNA TGCGCCAGCAGCTTGGCCCAGGGGCTGAGTGGGGCCCAGTACTTC.